The 2 T cell receptor beta chains below come from one sample, sequenced in a study of radiation and T cells in renal cell carcinoma. Time point denoted: blood 2 weeks post-SBRT. Stated treatment: 15 Gy SBRT to primary tumor, nephrectomy 4 weeks later. Profiling relied on immunoSEQ multiplex PCR, and the TCRdb table lists in-frame clones only, not all of them. Among 70,000 or so clones, 82% were seen once, and the ten largest hold less than 7%. Sequenced here: blood, sampled from a patient whose treatment included radiotherapy and nephrectomy. These receptors were collected from a man in his fifties or sixties with renal cell carcinoma.

The chain recombines TRBV9 with TRBJ1-1; no clear D. The CDR3 consists of 14 residues. The germline gives CDR1 SGDLS, CDR2 YYNGEE. With 2 bases removed from V and 3 bases from J, the gap between germline ends came to 11 bases. The DNA of the CDR3 is TGTGCCAGCAGCGTTGCTCCCGGAGACACTGAAGCTTTCTTT. Amino acid sequence: CASSVAPGDTEAFF.

V is TRBV7-9 and J is TRBJ1-3; tentative D call: TRBD1 (6 bases). Germline CDR1 is SEHNR and CDR2 is FQNEAQ (reference sequence). The CDR3 extends over 17 amino acids. Trimming shortened V by 4 bases and J by 9 bases, and 25 bases separated the two germline ends. CDR3 amino acids: CASSSYGTFAQGGTIYF. For the CDR3, the DNA is TGTGCCAGCAGCTCCTACGGGACGTTCGCCCAAGGGGGCACCATATATTTT.